Presented here are 5 T cell receptor beta chains from one specimen sequenced in a study of blood T cell repertoires in COVID-19. Using immunoSEQ multiplex PCR, the repertoire was profiled, and TCRdb retains in-frame clones only, with some absent. This table holds approximately 280,000 clones, 87% found once. The sequenced material came from PBMCs or T cells enriched from blood (not recorded which). These receptors were obtained from a woman aged 40 to 50 who had recovered from COVID-19.

This chain connects TRBV3-1 (or the pseudogene TRBV3-2) to TRBJ1-5; the D gene is possibly TRBD1 (6 bases). Germline V gene sequence: CDR1 LGHDT, CDR2 YNNKEL (reference sequence). Trimming took 2 bases from V and 6 from J, leaving 8 bases between them. This CDR3 is built from 13 residues. DNA of the CDR3: TGTGCCAGCAGCCAACAACAGGGTCAGCCCCAGCATTTT. Translating gives CASSQQQGQPQHF.

This chain connects TRBV18 to TRBJ1-5; TRBD1 agrees at 9 bases. Germline loops: CDR1 KGHSH, CDR2 LQKENI. Trimming at V came to 3 bases and at J to 6 bases, leaving 9 bases not matched to a gene. CDR3 size: 16 residues. This CDR3 reads CASSPGNRDRVQPQHF. As DNA, the CDR3 is TGTGCCAGCTCACCTGGCAACCGGGACAGGGTTCAGCCCCAGCATTTT. The whole variable domain, remainder taken from reference TRBV18 and TRBJ1-5, is NAGVMQNPRHLVRRRGQEARLRCSPMKGHSHVYWYRQLPEEGLKFMVYLQKENIIDESGMPKERFSAEFPKEGPSILRIQQVVRGDSAAYFCASSPGNRDRVQPQHFGDGTRLSIL.

To note about this clone: This specimen includes other DNA sequences encoding the same CDR3. J is TRBJ1-5 and V is TRBV18; D gene uncertain. From germline, CDR1 is KGHSH and CDR2 LQKENI. V was shortened by 2 bases and J by 2 bases, with 7 bases between the two germline ends. This CDR3 has 14 residues. CDR3: CASSPAGGNQPQHF. Here the CDR3 DNA reads TGTGCCAGCTCACCAGCAGGTGGCAATCAGCCCCAGCATTTT.

V is TRBV11-2 and J is TRBJ2-1, with D perhaps TRBD2 (6 bases). This CDR3 has 14 residues. Trimming took 1 base from V and 4 from J, leaving 8 bases between them. CDR1 SGHAT and CDR2 FQNNGV come from the germline V gene. CDR3 amino acids: CASSLAGAYNEQFF. In nucleotides, the CDR3 is TGTGCCAGCAGCTTAGCGGGAGCGTACAATGAGCAGTTCTTC.

In this sample, this clone turned up once. The rearrangement links TRBV12-2 to TRBJ2-1; the table calls TRBD2, which could not be checked here. TRBV12-2 is recorded as a pseudogene. The CDR3 runs 17 residues. CDR3 protein: CASRLATSGGPINEQFF. CDR3 sequence (DNA): TGTGCAAGTCGCTTAGCGACTAGCGGAGGTCCTATCAATGAGCAGTTCTTC.